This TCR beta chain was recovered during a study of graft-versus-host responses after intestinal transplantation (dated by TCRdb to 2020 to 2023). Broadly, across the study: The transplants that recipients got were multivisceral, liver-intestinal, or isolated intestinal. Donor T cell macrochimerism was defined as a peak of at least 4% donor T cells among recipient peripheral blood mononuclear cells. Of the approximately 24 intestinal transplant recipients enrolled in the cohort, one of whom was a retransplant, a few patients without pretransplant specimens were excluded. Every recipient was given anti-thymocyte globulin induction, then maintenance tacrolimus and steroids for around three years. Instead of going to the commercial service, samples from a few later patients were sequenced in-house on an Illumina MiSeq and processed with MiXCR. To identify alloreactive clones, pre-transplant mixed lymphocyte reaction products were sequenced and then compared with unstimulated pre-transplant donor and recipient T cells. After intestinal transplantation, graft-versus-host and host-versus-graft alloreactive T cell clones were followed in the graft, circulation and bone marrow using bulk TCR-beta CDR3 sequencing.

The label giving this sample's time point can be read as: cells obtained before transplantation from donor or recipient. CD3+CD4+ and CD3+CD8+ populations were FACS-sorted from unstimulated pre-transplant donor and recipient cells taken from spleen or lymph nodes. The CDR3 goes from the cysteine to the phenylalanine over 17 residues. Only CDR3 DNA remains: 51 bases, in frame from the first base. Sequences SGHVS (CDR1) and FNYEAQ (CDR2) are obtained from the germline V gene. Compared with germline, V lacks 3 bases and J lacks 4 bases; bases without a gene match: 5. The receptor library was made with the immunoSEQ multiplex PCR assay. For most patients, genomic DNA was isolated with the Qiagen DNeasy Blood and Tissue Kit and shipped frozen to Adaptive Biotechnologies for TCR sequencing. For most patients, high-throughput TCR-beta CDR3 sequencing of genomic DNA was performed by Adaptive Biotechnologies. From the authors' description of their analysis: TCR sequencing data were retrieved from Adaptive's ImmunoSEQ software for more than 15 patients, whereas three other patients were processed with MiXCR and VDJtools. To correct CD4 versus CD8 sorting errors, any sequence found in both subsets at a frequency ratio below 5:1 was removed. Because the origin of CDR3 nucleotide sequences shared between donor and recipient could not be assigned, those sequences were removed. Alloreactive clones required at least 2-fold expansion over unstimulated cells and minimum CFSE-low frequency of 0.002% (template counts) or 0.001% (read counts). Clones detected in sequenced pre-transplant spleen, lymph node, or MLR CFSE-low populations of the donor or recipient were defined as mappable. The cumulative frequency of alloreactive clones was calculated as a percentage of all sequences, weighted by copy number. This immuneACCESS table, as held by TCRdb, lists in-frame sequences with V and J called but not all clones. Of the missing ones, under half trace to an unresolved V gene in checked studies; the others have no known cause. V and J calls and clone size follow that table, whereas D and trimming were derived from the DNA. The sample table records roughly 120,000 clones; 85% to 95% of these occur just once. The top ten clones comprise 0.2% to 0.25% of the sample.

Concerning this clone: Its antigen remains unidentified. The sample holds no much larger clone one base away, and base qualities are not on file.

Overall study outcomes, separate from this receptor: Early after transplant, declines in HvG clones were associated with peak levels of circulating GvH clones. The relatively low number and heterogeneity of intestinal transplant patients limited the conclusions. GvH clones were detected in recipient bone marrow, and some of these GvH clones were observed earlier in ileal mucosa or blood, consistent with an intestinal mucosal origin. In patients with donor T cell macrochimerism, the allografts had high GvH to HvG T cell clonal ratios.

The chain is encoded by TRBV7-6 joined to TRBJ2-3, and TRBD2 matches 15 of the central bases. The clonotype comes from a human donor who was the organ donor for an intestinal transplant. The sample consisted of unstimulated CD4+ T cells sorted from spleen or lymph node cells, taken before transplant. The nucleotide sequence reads TGTGCCAGCAGCTTCGGGACTAGCGGGAGGATCGCAGATACGCAGTATTTT. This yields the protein CASSFGTSGRIADTQYF.